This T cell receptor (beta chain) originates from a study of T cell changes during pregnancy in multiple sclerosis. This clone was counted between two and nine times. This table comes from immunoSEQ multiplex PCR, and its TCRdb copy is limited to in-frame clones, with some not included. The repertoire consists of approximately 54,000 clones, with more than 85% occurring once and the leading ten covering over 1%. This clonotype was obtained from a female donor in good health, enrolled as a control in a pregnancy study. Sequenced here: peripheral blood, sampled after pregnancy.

The CDR3 DNA follows: TGCGCCAGCAGCGTATACAGGGCTGGTGGGGCTATAAGCTATACGCAGTATTTT. Protein sequence: CASSVYRAGGAISYTQYF. The V and J genes are TRBV5-1 and TRBJ2-3; D possibly corresponds to TRBD1 (6 bases). Germline V gene data show CDR1 as SGHRS and CDR2 as YFSETQ. CDR3 length: 18 residues. Trimming shortened V by 4 bases and J by 7 bases, and 28 bases separated the two germline ends. The complete variable domain, with remaining parts taken from reference TRBV5-1 and TRBJ2-3, reads KAGVTQTPRYLIKTRGQQVTLSCSPISGHRSVSWYQQTPGQGLQFLFEYFSETQRNKGNFPGRFSGRQFSNSRSEMNVSTLELGDSALYLCASSVYRAGGAISYTQYFGPGTRLTVL.